This note documents a single T cell receptor beta chain sequence. The sample belongs to a study of T cell responses to AZD1222 COVID-19 vaccine. Profiling relied on immunoSEQ multiplex PCR, and the TCRdb table lists in-frame clones only, not all of them. The repertoire has 100,000 to 150,000 clones, roughly 92% of them found once; the top ten carry 1% to 1.3%. CDR1 and CDR2 from the germline V gene are MNHEY and SMNVEV (reference sequence). With V trimmed by 5 bases and J by 1 base, 2 bases remained unmatched. The CDR3 runs to 14 residues. Specimen: peripheral blood, collected 28 days after the second AZD1222 dose. The J gene is TRBJ1-1, the V gene TRBV27; 9 nucleotides line up with TRBD1. This clonotype was sampled from an adult who received the AZD1222 COVID-19 vaccine. The CDR3 here is CASSNRGRNTEAFF. The CDR3 nucleotides are TGTGCCAGCAGTAACAGGGGGCGGAACACTGAAGCTTTCTTT.